The 22 T cell receptor beta chains given below trace back to one sample, sequenced in a study of blood T cell repertoires in COVID-19. Profiled with immunoSEQ multiplex PCR; TCRdb holds only in-frame clones, not every one. The sample has almost 70,000 clones; almost 80% are singletons. Specimen: peripheral blood. These receptors originate from a man aged 55 to 69 with acute or convalescent COVID-19.

The genes are TRBV2 and TRBJ1-5, with unresolved D. From germline, CDR1 is SNHLY and CDR2 FYNNEI. This CDR3 region has 14 residues. The V gene lost 5 bases and the J gene lost 5 bases, with 13 bases spanning the gap. The CDR3 DNA sequence: TGTGCCAGCAGTACGGTAAGCGCGGATCAGCCCCAGCATTTT. Amino acid sequence: CASSTVSADQPQHF.

This sequence joins TRBV5-1 and TRBJ1-2; D gene unclear. Trimming removed 3 bases at V and 7 bases at J, with 19 bases between. This CDR3 region has 15 residues. In germline, CDR1 is SGHRS, CDR2 YFSETQ. The CDR3 region is CASSYDGLQTGGYTF. The CDR3 nucleotides are TGCGCCAGCAGCTACGACGGACTCCAGACGGGTGGCTACACCTTC.

V usage is TRBV3-1 (or the pseudogene TRBV3-2) and J usage is TRBJ1-2; TRBD1 matches at 9 bases. Germline-derived CDR1 and CDR2 are LGHDT and YNNKEL (reference sequence). There are 14 residues in the CDR3. The trim removed 4 bases at V and 7 bases at J, leaving 7 bases unmatched. DNA of the CDR3: TGTGCCAGCAGCCCTACGGGACAGGGAAGTGGCTACACCTTC. Its translation is CASSPTGQGSGYTF.

This clone was observed a handful of times. V gene TRBV14 combines with J gene TRBJ2-2; 7 bases line up with TRBD1. V shed 1 base and J 4 bases; nucleotides not matched to a gene: 9. Germline V gene sequence: CDR1 SGHDN, CDR2 FVKESK. This CDR3 is 17 amino acids long. The CDR3 sequence: CASSQVLGGFGTGELFF. CDR3 DNA sequence: TGTGCCAGCAGCCAAGTGTTAGGGGGCTTTGGCACCGGGGAGCTGTTTTTT.

The chain uses TRBV6-2 or TRBV6-3 and TRBJ1-2; the match to TRBD1 covers 9 bases. Germline CDR1 reads MNHEY; CDR2 reads SVGEGT. This CDR3 is built from 13 residues. V shed 5 bases, J shed 6 bases, and the junction held 4 bases outside the gene matches. The CDR3 protein is CASSNRGRHGYTF. In nucleotides, the CDR3 is TGTGCCAGCAGTAACAGGGGGCGGCATGGCTACACCTTC.

In this sample, this clone turned up many times. The J gene is TRBJ2-5, the V gene TRBV7-2; unclear D gene. Germline assignment: CDR1 SGHTA and CDR2 FQGNSA. The CDR3 loop spans 14 amino acids. V dropped 5 bases and J dropped 4 bases, with 14 bases sitting between them. The CDR3 spells CASSPRMGLETQYF. The CDR3 DNA is TGTGCCAGCAGCCCCAGGATGGGCCTAGAGACCCAGTACTTC.

V is TRBV4-2 and J is TRBJ2-3, with a tentative D call TRBD2 (5 bases). CDR1 is LGHNA, CDR2 YNFKEQ, per germline. The CDR3 runs 19 residues. V was clipped by 0 bases and J by 1 base, with 20 bases between them. DNA of the CDR3: TGTGCCAGCAGCCAAGACCCGGGGATGGCTGTTGGGGGCACAGATACGCAGTATTTT. Encoded protein: CASSQDPGMAVGGTDTQYF.

V gene TRBV7-2 combines with J gene TRBJ2-6, with 7 nucleotides matching TRBD1. The CDR3 is 16 amino acids. V lost 2 bases and J lost 2; bases outside the gene matches: 3. The germline CDR1 and CDR2 sequences are SGHTA and FQGNSA. CDR3 in amino acids: CASSLRQGPGANVLTF. CDR3 bases: TGTGCCAGCAGCTTAAGACAGGGCCCTGGGGCCAACGTCCTGACTTTC.

The chain is built from TRBV14 and TRBJ2-7; 8 bases agree with TRBD1. Germline CDR1 is SGHDN and CDR2 is FVKESK. Trimming at V came to 2 bases and at J to 4 bases, leaving 7 bases not matched to a gene. There are 15 residues in the CDR3. The CDR3 DNA sequence: TGTGCCAGCAGCCAATCAGGGGGCCGCTATTACGAGCAGTACTTC. It specifies CASSQSGGRYYEQYF.

The chain uses TRBV10-1 and TRBJ1-2; D may be TRBD1 (6 bases). The germline gives CDR1 WNHNN, CDR2 SYGVQD (reference sequence). The germline V and J ends were trimmed by 6 bases and 7 bases, with 12 bases remaining between them. The CDR3 is made up of 12 amino acids. The DNA of the CDR3 is TGCGCCAGCAGCGAAGGACAGTTTGGCTACACCTTC. It specifies CASSEGQFGYTF.

The chain has TRBV4-2 and TRBJ2-3, with a possible D match to TRBD2 (6 bases). Germline V CDR1 and CDR2: LGHNA, YNFKEQ. The CDR3 runs 17 residues. V was clipped by 4 bases and J by 0 bases, with 17 bases between them. CDR3 sequence: CASSPPRLGTSTDTQYF. The CDR3 DNA is TGTGCCAGCAGCCCGCCCCGGTTGGGGACTAGCACAGATACGCAGTATTTT.

The gene calls are TRBV5-1 and TRBJ2-1, with 11 bases that match TRBD1. The CDR3 extends over 15 amino acids. J gave up 2 bases and V 6 bases, and 4 bases lay outside the gene matches. CDR1 is SGHRS, CDR2 YFSETQ, per germline. The CDR3 DNA is TGCGCCAGCATGGGGGGACAGGGGGCCTACAATGAGCAGTTCTTC. Its protein product is CASMGGQGAYNEQFF.

This clone turned up a few times. The chain uses TRBV28 and TRBJ1-1, with TRBD1 as a possible D gene (5 bases). Germline loops: CDR1 MDHEN, CDR2 SYDVKM. The CDR3 contains 15 residues. The ends were cut back, 3 bases at V and 2 bases at J, with 13 bases in the middle. The DNA for the CDR3 is TGTGCCAGCAGTTTTCGCGGGGCGGGAAACACTGAAGCTTTCTTT. This encodes CASSFRGAGNTEAFF. Looking up the rest from reference TRBV28 and TRBJ1-1 gives the full variable domain: DVKVTQSSRYLVKRTGEKVFLECVQDMDHENMFWYRQDPGLGLRLIYFSYDVKMKEKGDIPEGYSVSREKKERFSLILESASTNQTSMYLCASSFRGAGNTEAFFGQGTRLTVV.

This chain uses TRBV7-6 with TRBJ1-1, with 9 bases fitting TRBD1. Unmatched junction bases numbered 7, after V lost 2 bases and J lost 0 bases. The CDR3 covers 17 residues. Germline CDR1 SGHVS, CDR2 FNYEAQ. The CDR3 region is CASSLLGQGSLNTEAFF. CDR3 bases: TGTGCCAGCAGCTTACTGGGACAGGGAAGCCTGAACACTGAAGCTTTCTTT.

J is TRBJ1-6 and V is TRBV30; D is ambiguous. Germline V gene lookup returns CDR1 GTSNPN and CDR2 SVGIG (reference sequence). The V and J ends lost 2 bases and 1 base respectively, with 15 bases between them. This CDR3 contains 17 residues. This CDR3 reads CAWSFRVAGSYNSPLHF. For the CDR3, the DNA is TGTGCCTGGAGTTTCCGGGTTGCCGGTTCCTATAATTCACCCCTCCACTTT.

This sequence joins TRBV5-6 and TRBJ2-3, with D maybe TRBD1 (6 bases). V lost 1 base and J lost 3, with 12 bases in between. From germline, CDR1 is SGHDT and CDR2 YYEEEE. The CDR3 runs 15 residues. CDR3 protein: CASSLTQGMTDTQYF. The CDR3 nucleotides are TGTGCCAGCAGCTTGACACAGGGTATGACAGATACGCAGTATTTT.

This clone was seen a few times. The chain recombines TRBV6-5 with TRBJ1-1; D is unclear. The CDR3 is 14 amino acids. Germline lookup yields CDR1 MNHEY and CDR2 SVGAGI. Trimming pared 5 bases from V and 3 bases from J, leaving 13 bases between. The CDR3 nucleotides read TGTGCCAGCAGTCTCTTGGCGGTCGACACTGAAGCTTTCTTT. Protein sequence: CASSLLAVDTEAFF.

A note on this clone: An end of the junction differs from the germline gene, which may be a read error. The rearrangement links TRBV7-7 to TRBJ1-4; the D is unclear. This CDR3 is built from 15 residues. Germline lookup yields CDR1 SSHAT and CDR2 FNYEAQ (reference sequence). CDR3 amino acids: CASSATERGNEKLFF. As DNA, the CDR3 is TGTGCTAGCAGCGCCACAGAACGTGGTAATGAAAAACTGTTTTTT.

The J gene is TRBJ1-2, the V gene TRBV3-1 (or the pseudogene TRBV3-2), with 7 bases aligning to TRBD1. This CDR3 comprises 14 residues. Per the germline V gene, CDR1 is LGHDT and CDR2 is YNNKEL (reference sequence). V shed 7 bases and J 5 bases; nucleotides not matched to a gene: 10. The CDR3 DNA reads as TGTGCCAGCACCCCAGGACAGGCCCTTTATGGCTACACCTTC. Translating it yields CASTPGQALYGYTF.

The CDR3 reads CASSLTSEHYNEQFF. CDR3 coding DNA: TGTGCCAGCAGCTTGACTAGCGAACATTACAATGAGCAGTTCTTC. This chain connects TRBV7-3 to TRBJ2-1; 8 bases map to TRBD2. Germline CDR1 and CDR2: SGHTA and FQGTGA. This CDR3 region has 15 residues. V was clipped by 3 bases and J by 4 bases; unmatched bases: 5.

J is TRBJ2-2 and V is TRBV2; 10 positions agree with TRBD1. The V and J ends lost 6 bases and 1 base, in that order; junction bases with no gene match: 2. The germline V gene encodes CDR1 SNHLY and CDR2 FYNNEI. The CDR3 runs to 15 residues. This CDR3 is CASSGQGVNTGELFF. The CDR3 DNA reads as TGTGCCAGCAGCGGACAGGGGGTGAACACCGGGGAGCTGTTTTTT. Complete variable domain (other parts from reference TRBV2 and TRBJ2-2): EPEVTQTPSHQVTQMGQEVILRCVPISNHLYFYWYRQILGQKVEFLVSFYNNEISEKSEIFDDQFSVERPDGSNFTLKIRSTKLEDSAMYFCASSGQGVNTGELFFGEGSRLTVL.

The chain carries TRBV5-1 and TRBJ2-7; no definite D call. The CDR3 runs 15 residues. V was shortened by 5 bases and J by 2 bases, with 17 bases between the two germline ends. Germline loops: CDR1 SGHRS, CDR2 YFSETQ. The CDR3 nucleotides are TGCGCCAGCAGACCAGAGCCAGGAACCACCTACGAGCAGTACTTC. It is translated as CASRPEPGTTYEQYF.